The clone carrying this TCR beta chain was picked up a small number of times. Its antigen is not identified. TCRdb fed the RT-PCR reads into MiXCR, producing one record per CDR3 protein. There are approximately 300,000 distinct CDR3 sequences in the sample; about 20% occur only once, and about 9.4% lies in the top ten. This entry comes from a study of response to subunit inactivated influenza vaccine. Study observations and caveats: Each seasonal influenza vaccination recruits few new T cells, the authors suggested.

Trimming at V came to 6 bases and at J to 8 bases, leaving 12 bases not matched to a gene. The germline V gene has CDR1 MNHNS and CDR2 SASEGT. This CDR3 is built from 14 residues. Sequenced material: PBMCs from blood, taken 21 months after vaccination. The receptor's source is a man aged 45 to 75 who received an inactivated influenza vaccine. The chain carries TRBV6-1 and TRBJ1-2, with 7 positions matching TRBD1. The CDR3 reads CASRLLTGVRGYTF. For the CDR3, the DNA is TGTGCCAGCAGACTCCTTACAGGGGTTCGAGGCTACACCTTC.